These T cell receptor beta chains were read from a single sample in a study of T cell repertoires in cytomegalovirus infection. Their antigens are not known. TCRdb called the reads again in MiXCR, with one record for every CDR3 protein. In the table there are around 430,000 distinct CDR3 sequences, 42% of which are singletons. The sample in question was cultured PBMCs, obtained from culture after CMV antigen stimulation. Receptors were obtained from a human donor in good health (CMV status not recorded). Some clones in this sample may be carry-over from other donors' samples. Both conserved end residues are part of each CDR3. Fields, in order: J gene, clone size, D gene, V gene, CDR3 protein, CDR3 DNA. A D gene is named only where the DNA matches it firmly. Clone size is given for some rows only: seen once, a few or many times, or a class if the clone is expanded.

>TRBJ1-6|once|TRBD1|TRBV15
CATSGGQGDNSPLHF
TGTGCCACCAGCGGCGGACAGGGCGATAATTCACCCCTCCACTTT
>TRBJ2-4|-|TRBD2|TRBV5-6
CASSRGGTSGWGIQYF
TGTGCCAGCAGTCGCGGGGGGACTAGCGGCTGGGGCATTCAGTACTTC
>TRBJ2-2|-|-|TRBV5-4
CASKSPAGPGELFF
TGTGCCAGCAAGTCTCCGGCCGGGCCCGGGGAGCTGTTTTTT
>TRBJ2-1|-|-|TRBV4-3
CASGSRTRSNYNEQFF
TGCGCCAGCGGCTCCCGGACTCGGTCAAACTACAATGAGCAGTTCTTC
>TRBJ1-1|few|-|TRBV28
CASNLLGNTEAFF
TGTGCCAGCAATCTTTTGGGGAACACTGAAGCTTTCTTT
>TRBJ1-1|once|-|TRBV11-2
CASSSGVGGSEAFF
TGTGCCAGCAGCTCTGGCGTTGGGGGGTCTGAAGCTTTCTTT
>TRBJ2-1|few|TRBD2|TRBV3-1
CASSQDVPRGAEFF
TGTGCCAGCAGCCAAGACGTACCGCGGGGGGCAGAGTTCTTC
>TRBJ2-3|few|-|TRBV7-2
CASTSPLGDTQYF
TGTGCCAGCACCTCCCCCCTGGGAGATACGCAGTATTTT
>TRBJ2-7|few|-|TRBV20-1
CSARVTGTSPYEQYF
TGCAGTGCTAGGGTTACCGGCACTAGCCCTTACGAGCAGTACTTC
>TRBJ2-1|once|-|TRBV7-2
CASSLSPTYNEQFF
TGTGCCAGCAGCTTGAGCCCCACGTACAATGAGCAGTTCTTC
>TRBJ1-5|-|-|TRBV4-1
CASSQVGGRSNQPQHF
TGCGCCAGCAGCCAAGTGGGAGGACGGAGCAATCAGCCCCAGCATTTT
>TRBJ2-5|-|-|TRBV11-2
CASSFGTGLYQETQYF
TGTGCCAGCAGCTTCGGAACAGGCTTGTACCAAGAGACCCAGTACTTC
>TRBJ2-3|-|-|TRBV6-5
CASTRGGLGGTQYF
TGTGCCAGCACCCGTGGAGGTTTAGGGGGTACGCAGTATTTT
>TRBJ2-3|-|-|TRBV20-1
CSAPRDSRYTDTQYF
TGCAGTGCTCCCAGGGATAGCCGGTACACAGATACGCAGTATTTT
>TRBJ2-7|-|-|TRBV7-3
CASSSRGLHEQYF
TGTGCCAGCAGCTCCCGGGGGCTCCACGAGCAGTACTTC
>TRBJ1-3|few|-|TRBV4-1
CASSQLNRALAGNTIYF
TGCGCCAGCAGCCAACTAAACCGGGCACTCGCTGGAAACACCATATATTTT
>TRBJ2-2|few|TRBD2|TRBV12-3/TRBV12-4
CASSLPLSGRTIGELFF
TGTGCCAGCAGTCTACCCTTAAGCGGGAGAACGATCGGGGAGCTGTTTTTT
>TRBJ2-7|-|-|TRBV2
CASSSGGIDQYF
TGTGCCAGCAGTTCGGGCGGGATCGATCAGTACTTC
>TRBJ1-5|many|TRBD1|TRBV7-8
CASSTIPGGRRNQPQHF
TGTGCCAGCAGCACAATCCCAGGGGGCCGTCGTAATCAGCCCCAGCATTTT
>TRBJ1-6|few|-|TRBV6-8
CASRRSSYNSPLHF
TGTGCCAGCAGGCGGAGCTCCTATAATTCACCCCTCCACTTT
>TRBJ1-6|-|-|TRBV14
CASSQRPDGSPLHF
TGTGCCAGCAGCCAGCGCCCGGATGGTTCACCCCTCCACTTT
>TRBJ2-1|-|TRBD1|TRBV19
CASSSRDRGGWNEQFF
TGTGCCAGTAGTTCCCGGGACAGGGGAGGTTGGAATGAGCAGTTCTTC
>TRBJ1-1|-|TRBD1|TRBV2
CARPGQGNTEAFF
TGTGCCAGACCGGGACAGGGGAACACTGAAGCTTTCTTT
>TRBJ2-7|-|TRBD1|TRBV2
CASSRDRGFGEQYF
TGTGCCAGCAGTCGGGACAGGGGGTTTGGCGAGCAGTACTTC
>TRBJ1-1|-|TRBD1|TRBV2
CASTTGVRNTEAFF
TGTGCCAGCACCACAGGGGTTCGGAACACTGAAGCTTTCTTT
>TRBJ2-1|once|TRBD2|TRBV5-1
CASSLRTSGDNEQFF
TGCGCCAGCAGCTTGAGGACTAGCGGGGACAATGAGCAGTTCTTC
>TRBJ2-1|-|-|TRBV11-3
CASSLDDKYNEQFF
TGTGCCAGCAGCTTAGATGACAAATACAATGAGCAGTTCTTC
>TRBJ2-3|-|-|TRBV20-1
CSARDRKGAGGTDTQYF
TGCAGTGCTAGAGATCGAAAGGGCGCAGGGGGCACAGATACGCAGTATTTT
>TRBJ2-3|-|-|TRBV12-3/TRBV12-4
CASGGSNTDTQYF
TGTGCCAGCGGGGGCAGCAACACAGATACGCAGTATTTT
>TRBJ1-4|-|-|TRBV25-1
CASSELLGAGEKLFF
TGTGCCAGCAGTGAACTGTTGGGGGCAGGTGAAAAACTGTTTTTT
>TRBJ2-7|few|-|TRBV12-3/TRBV12-4
CASSLLPGEQYF
TGTGCCAGCAGTTTATTGCCTGGGGAGCAGTACTTC
>TRBJ1-2|-|-|TRBV4-3
CASSQDRRIYGYTF
TGCGCCAGCAGCCAAGATAGGCGAATCTATGGCTACACCTTC
>TRBJ2-1|-|-|TRBV15
CATSRGFHNEQFF
TGTGCCACCAGCAGAGGTTTCCACAATGAGCAGTTCTTC
>TRBJ2-3|-|-|TRBV6-2/TRBV6-3
CASRNRGAPDTQYF
TGTGCCAGCAGGAACCGAGGAGCGCCAGATACGCAGTATTTT
>TRBJ1-2|-|-|TRBV7-9
CASSLPGSNYGYTF
TGTGCCAGCAGCCTCCCAGGGTCTAACTATGGCTACACCTTC
>TRBJ2-7|-|TRBD1|TRBV5-6
CASSRLGTGREQYF
TGTGCCAGCAGCCGACTCGGGACAGGGCGGGAGCAGTACTTC
>TRBJ2-2|few|TRBD1|TRBV27
CASSPGGNTGELFF
TGTGCCAGCAGTCCAGGGGGAAACACCGGGGAGCTGTTTTTT
>TRBJ2-4|-|-|TRBV24-1
CATSDRRHRVLAKNIQYF
TGTGCCACCAGTGACCGAAGACACCGGGTATTGGCCAAAAACATTCAGTACTTC
>TRBJ2-1|-|-|TRBV10-3
CAISVSNYNEQFF
TGTGCCATCAGTGTAAGTAACTACAATGAGCAGTTCTTC